A selection of T cell receptor beta chains follows, all from one sample in a study of blood T cell repertoires in COVID-19. Assay: immunoSEQ multiplex PCR; the TCRdb copy retains only in-frame clones and omits some. The sample holds about 200,000 clones; about 80% are singletons and the top ten take 6.5% to 8.5%. Input material: peripheral blood. These receptors originate from a human donor with acute or convalescent COVID-19. The donor label of this sample is uncertain. Each CDR3 is given with its conserved first and last residue. D genes are given only for firm matches. Clone size is given for some rows only: seen once, a few or many times, or a class if the clone is expanded.

j_call	clone_size	v_call	d_call	cdr3_nt	cdr3_aa
TRBJ2-7	NA	TRBV6-1	TRBD1	TGTGCCAGCAGTGAGTTGGACAGGGGAGTATACGAGCAGTACTTC	CASSELDRGVYEQYF
TRBJ2-3	NA	TRBV6-2/TRBV6-3	TRBD2	TGTGCCAGCAGTTACCCAGAAACCTGGACTAGCGGGAGAAGCACAGATACGCAGTATTTT	CASSYPETWTSGRSTDTQYF
TRBJ1-4	NA	TRBV7-8	NA	TGTGCCAGCAGCTTAGGAGGGGGTCAAGGTGAAAAACTGTTTTTT	CASSLGGGQGEKLFF
TRBJ2-3	NA	TRBV9	NA	TGTGCCAGCAGCGTAGGCGGATACACAGATACGCAGTATTTT	CASSVGGYTDTQYF
TRBJ2-3	NA	TRBV10-3	TRBD2	TGTGCCATCAGAGGGACTAGGCCTAGCACAGATACGCAGTATTTT	CAIRGTRPSTDTQYF
TRBJ2-6	NA	TRBV6-5	TRBD2	TGTGCCACCCGGAGGGGAGGGAGAGGGGCCAACGTCCTGACTTTC	CATRRGGRGANVLTF
TRBJ1-6	NA	TRBV7-9	NA	TGTGCCAGCAGCTTAGGGCCCGGGACCCTCCACTTT	CASSLGPGTLHF
TRBJ2-3	once	TRBV6-1	NA	TGTGCCAGCAGTGAAGCGCAGGGAATTAGCACAGATACGCAGTATTTT	CASSEAQGISTDTQYF
TRBJ2-3	NA	TRBV10-3	NA	TGTGCCATCAGGGTCGGGACTGTCACAGATACGCAGTATTTT	CAIRVGTVTDTQYF
TRBJ2-7	NA	TRBV9	TRBD1	TGTGCCAGCAGCGTAGGGGGACAGGGGGCGAACGAGCAGTACTTC	CASSVGGQGANEQYF
TRBJ2-1	NA	TRBV11-1	TRBD2	TGTGCCAGCAGCTTAGAGCGGGACGGCAGGTACAATGAGCAGTTCTTC	CASSLERDGRYNEQFF
TRBJ2-3	NA	TRBV7-2	NA	TGTGCCAGCACCAGGGTGGTCCAAGATACGCAGTATTTT	CASTRVVQDTQYF
TRBJ1-5	NA	TRBV6-2/TRBV6-3	NA	TGTGCCAGCAGTTACGGCAACCTGGGCAATCAGCCCCAGCATTTT	CASSYGNLGNQPQHF
TRBJ2-1	NA	TRBV5-1	TRBD2	TGCGCCAGCAGCTTTGGGATTAGCGGGGGGGTGCGTGAGCAGTTCTTC	CASSFGISGGVREQFF
TRBJ2-7	once	TRBV7-9	NA	TGTGCCAGCAGGGGTCCTGAAGGGGTTCCCACCTACGAGCAGTACTTC	CASRGPEGVPTYEQYF
TRBJ1-2	NA	TRBV10-3	NA	TGTGCCATCAGTGAGTCCTTAAATACGGGGTATAACTATGGCTACACCTTC	CAISESLNTGYNYGYTF
TRBJ2-7	NA	TRBV19	NA	TGTGCCAGTAGCCGTAGATACCCGGGGTACGAGCAGTACTTC	CASSRRYPGYEQYF
TRBJ2-7	NA	TRBV10-3	TRBD1	TGTGCGGCCCCCCGGGACAGGGACAGAGTCGAGCAGTACTTC	CAAPRDRDRVEQYF
TRBJ2-2	NA	TRBV11-1	TRBD2	TGTGCCAGCAGACGCCTTAGCGGGGAGAACACCGGGGAGCTGTTTTTT	CASRRLSGENTGELFF
TRBJ1-1	once	TRBV10-2	NA	TGCGCCAGCAGTGGATTCAGGAACACTGAAGCTTTCTTT	CASSGFRNTEAFF
TRBJ1-6	NA	TRBV7-9	NA	TGTGCCAGCAGCCTCAAGACAGGCTCACCCCTCCACTTT	CASSLKTGSPLHF
TRBJ1-1	NA	TRBV5-1	NA	TGCGCCAGCAGCGCGACGGGTAGAGGGACTGAAGCTTTCTTT	CASSATGRGTEAFF
TRBJ1-1	NA	TRBV30	TRBD1	TGTGCCTGGAGTCGGGACAGACGCACTGAAGCTTTCTTT	CAWSRDRRTEAFF
TRBJ2-3	NA	TRBV6-5	TRBD2	TGTGCCAGCAGGTCGGGACTAGCATGGAATACGCAGTATTTT	CASRSGLAWNTQYF
TRBJ2-7	NA	TRBV6-5	TRBD2	TGTGCCAGCAGCCTCGGGACTAGCGGAACCTACGAGCAGTACTTC	CASSLGTSGTYEQYF
TRBJ2-2	NA	TRBV11-1	NA	TGTGCCAGCAGCTTAGGGCCAGGGGGACTAGGCGGGGAGCTGTTTTTT	CASSLGPGGLGGELFF
TRBJ2-1	NA	TRBV2	NA	TGTGCCAGCCTCCAGGGGATGCAATACAATGAGCAGTTCTTC	CASLQGMQYNEQFF
TRBJ2-7	NA	TRBV2	TRBD1	TGTGCCAGCGAAGGACAGGGTTTTAAACAGTACTTC	CASEGQGFKQYF
TRBJ2-1	NA	TRBV6-7	TRBD2	TGTGCCGAGGATAGCGGGAGACCCGAGTACAATGAGCAGTTCTTC	CAEDSGRPEYNEQFF
TRBJ1-2	few	TRBV2	NA	TGTGCCAGCCTTCCGGGAGGGGTAAACTATGGCTACACCTTC	CASLPGGVNYGYTF
TRBJ1-2	NA	TRBV30	TRBD1	TGTGCCTGGAGGACAGGGAATGTCTACACCTTC	CAWRTGNVYTF
TRBJ2-1	NA	TRBV2	TRBD2	TGTGCCAGCAGTACTAGCGGGGTAGAGCAGTTCTTC	CASSTSGVEQFF
TRBJ2-5	NA	TRBV6-5	TRBD2	TGTGCCAGCAGACCGGGACTAGCGGACCAAGAGACCCAGTACTTC	CASRPGLADQETQYF
TRBJ1-6	NA	TRBV7-2	NA	TGTGCCAGCAGCTTAGGCACTGTCCGAACCCCCCCCCACTTT	CASSLGTVRTPPHF
TRBJ2-5	once	TRBV19	NA	TGTGCCAGTAGTTTGCAGAAGCAAGAGACCCAGTACTTC	CASSLQKQETQYF
TRBJ2-5	once	TRBV2	TRBD2	TGTGCCAGCAGTGAAGGGCGGGAGGGCCCCCAGACCCAGTACTTC	CASSEGREGPQTQYF
TRBJ2-7	NA	TRBV6-6	TRBD2	TGTGCCAGCAGTTCAAGCGGGAACTACGAGCAGTACTTC	CASSSSGNYEQYF
TRBJ2-3	NA	TRBV6-5	NA	TGTGCCAGCAGGGGGACCGGGACTCCGGGCTATACGCAGTATTTT	CASRGTGTPGYTQYF
TRBJ2-7	once	TRBV5-5	TRBD2	TGTGCCAGCAGCCCCGGGGTAGCGGGAACCTACGAGCAGTACTTC	CASSPGVAGTYEQYF
TRBJ2-4	NA	TRBV18	NA	TGTGCCAGCTCACCACCGAGCCCGGGGTTGGCCAAAAACATTCAGTACTTC	CASSPPSPGLAKNIQYF
TRBJ2-5	NA	TRBV25-1	NA	TGTGCCAGCGGGACTCCGGGGGCCCAGTACTTC	CASGTPGAQYF
TRBJ2-1	NA	TRBV11-2	TRBD2	TGTGCCAGCACCGGGACTAGCGGGAGGTTTCCCTACAATGAGCAGTTCTTC	CASTGTSGRFPYNEQFF
TRBJ1-5	few	TRBV10-3	TRBD1	TGTGCCATCAGTGGGACGGTTTTGACAGGGACTAATCAGCCCCAGCATTTT	CAISGTVLTGTNQPQHF
TRBJ1-1	few	TRBV5-5	TRBD1	TGTGCCAGCAGCTTACGGACAGGGACCACTGAAGCTTTCTTT	CASSLRTGTTEAFF
TRBJ2-5	few	TRBV3-1/TRBV3-2	NA	TGTGCCAGCAGCCAAGAGGACTTCCAAGAGACCCAGTACTTC	CASSQEDFQETQYF
TRBJ1-1	NA	TRBV5-1	NA	TGCGCCAGCAGCTGGGCAAATACAGGGAACACTGAAGCTTTCTTT	CASSWANTGNTEAFF
TRBJ1-4	NA	TRBV12-3/TRBV12-4	NA	TGTGCCAGCAGTCCCGGAGCGGATGAAAAACTGTTTTTT	CASSPGADEKLFF
TRBJ1-6	few	TRBV27	TRBD1	TGTGCCAGCAGTTTTGGGACAGGGGGATGGTCCTATAATTCACCCCTCCACTTT	CASSFGTGGWSYNSPLHF
TRBJ2-1	few	TRBV7-9	NA	TGTGCCAGCAGCTTTACAGGGTCCAATGAGCAGTTCTTC	CASSFTGSNEQFF
TRBJ1-1	NA	TRBV5-1	NA	TGCGCCAGCAGCTTAGGAGGGGACGAAGCTTTCTTT	CASSLGGDEAFF
TRBJ1-6	once	TRBV5-1	TRBD1	TGCGCCAGCAGCTTTACAGGGACAGGGGATTCACCCCTCCACTTT	CASSFTGTGDSPLHF
TRBJ1-1	medium-sized	TRBV30	NA	TGTGCCTGGAGTCCTCGGAGGGGCAGGGAGGAAGCTTTCTTT	CAWSPRRGREEAFF
TRBJ2-5	NA	TRBV5-1	NA	TGCGCCAGCAGCTTGGTAGGGACATCGCAAGAGACCCAGTACTTC	CASSLVGTSQETQYF
TRBJ2-5	NA	TRBV6-6	TRBD2	TGTGCCAGCAGTTCCTATCGGGAGGGCCAAGAGACCCAGTACTTC	CASSSYREGQETQYF
TRBJ2-7	NA	TRBV5-4	NA	TGTGCCAGCAGCTTTGGACAGTATGGTTGGGGCGAGCAGTACTTC	CASSFGQYGWGEQYF
TRBJ1-3	few	TRBV18	NA	TGTGCCAGCTCCGGAGATGGAAACACCATATATTTT	CASSGDGNTIYF
TRBJ2-7	many	TRBV20-1	TRBD2	TGCAGTGCTAGTGAAGGACTAGCGGGAGGCTACGAGCAGTACTTC	CSASEGLAGGYEQYF
TRBJ2-7	NA	TRBV5-1	TRBD2	TGCGCCAGCAGCTTGGCCGTAGGGACTAGCGCTGGAGAGCAGTACTTC	CASSLAVGTSAGEQYF
TRBJ1-4	NA	TRBV9	TRBD1	TGTGCCAGCAGCGTAACCTCGGGACAGTATAATGAAAAACTGTTTTTT	CASSVTSGQYNEKLFF